This TCR beta chain originates from a study of blood T cell repertoires in COVID-19. Study in general: Acute-phase and convalescent COVID-19 samples originated in the United States, Italy and Spain. T cells, B-cell-depleted T cells, or PBMCs supplied cDNA or gDNA.

The CDR3 extends over 13 amino acids. J was trimmed by 5 bases and V by 6 bases; bases with no gene match: 4. Germline CDR1 reads PRHDT; CDR2 reads FYEKMQ (reference sequence). In the authors' workflow: Scientists estimated how many nucleated cells there were by amplifying reference gene primers. Assay: immunoSEQ multiplex PCR; the TCRdb copy retains only in-frame clones and omits some. The DNA gave D and trimming, while V, J and clone size come from that table. In the table there are about 52,000 clones, roughly nine tenths of which are singletons. Sample: peripheral blood. The receptor's source is a man of 80 years or more with active or convalescent COVID-19. The chain is built from TRBV13 and TRBJ1-2; TRBD1 matches at 9 bases. Here the CDR3 DNA reads TGTGCCAGCAGGGAAGACAGGGGGTATGGCTACACCTTC. Its translation: CASREDRGYGYTF.